Presented here are 29 T cell receptor beta chains from one specimen sequenced in a study of blood T cell repertoires in COVID-19. Data came from immunoSEQ multiplex PCR; TCRdb stores just in-frame clones and leaves some out. This repertoire shows roughly 170,000 clones, roughly 80% found once; its top ten account for about 5.7%. The sample consisted of PBMCs or T cells enriched from blood (not recorded which). The origin of the receptors is a woman aged 40-49 years with acute COVID-19.

CDR3 bases: TGTGCCAGCAGTGAAGGTGGGAGTTCCGCAGATACGCAGTATTTT. Protein product: CASSEGGSSADTQYF. The genes are TRBV6-1 and TRBJ2-3, with a possible D match to TRBD2 (5 bases). This CDR3 has 15 amino acids. CDR1 is MNHNS and CDR2 is SASEGT in the germline V gene. The V end was cut by 1 base, the J end by 4 bases, with 12 bases between.

The chain couples TRBV10-3 to TRBJ1-1, with TRBD1 matching 7 bases. Germline CDR1 and CDR2: ENHRY and SYGVKD. Trimming cost V 0 bases and J 2 bases; bases outside gene matches: 6. The CDR3 extends over 16 amino acids. The CDR3 DNA is TGTGCCATCAGTGAGTCAAACAGGGGTGCCAACACTGAAGCTTTCTTT. Its translation is CAISESNRGANTEAFF.

The CDR3 DNA reads as TGCGCCAGCAGCGGGCCGGGACAGGGCTATAATGAGCAGTTCTTC. Translation: CASSGPGQGYNEQFF. The chain couples TRBV5-1 to TRBJ2-1; 9 bases match TRBD1. Germline lookup yields CDR1 SGHRS and CDR2 YFSETQ. The CDR3 has 15 residues. The trim removed 4 bases at V and 7 bases at J, leaving 9 bases unmatched.

The chain has TRBV5-1 and TRBJ1-2; D remains ambiguous. V lost 4 bases and J 4 bases, leaving 17 bases between the germline ends. This CDR3 is 15 amino acids long. Germline CDR1 reads SGHRS; CDR2 reads YFSETQ. The CDR3 bases are TGCGCCAGCAGCCCCGGGGTTTGGAAGGCCTATGGCTACACCTTC. Translation: CASSPGVWKAYGYTF. Based on the CDR3 plus reference TRBV5-1 and TRBJ1-2, the full variable domain is KAGVTQTPRYLIKTRGQQVTLSCSPISGHRSVSWYQQTPGQGLQFLFEYFSETQRNKGNFPGRFSGRQFSNSRSEMNVSTLELGDSALYLCASSPGVWKAYGYTFGSGTRLTVV.

The chain has TRBV4-1 and TRBJ1-2; possibly TRBD1 for D (6 bases). The CDR3 spans 16 residues. Trimming stripped 8 bases from V and 1 base from J, with 20 bases between. The germline V gene has CDR1 MGHRA and CDR2 YSYEKL. The CDR3 sequence is CASAYSRDKGNYGYTF. CDR3 in DNA: TGCGCCAGCGCCTATTCCCGGGACAAAGGTAACTATGGCTACACCTTC.

There are a few counts of this clone. The chain combines TRBV7-2 with TRBJ2-1, with 9 positions matching TRBD2. This CDR3 region has 16 residues. Trimming took 2 bases from V and 4 from J; bases not matched to a gene: 6. The V gene's germline CDR1 is SGHTA and CDR2 FQGNSA. The CDR3 reads CASSLIGGRAYNEQFF. Written as DNA, the CDR3 is TGTGCCAGCAGCTTAATTGGCGGGAGGGCGTACAATGAGCAGTTCTTC.

This clone was detected only a few times. The CDR3 DNA reads TGTGCCAGCAGCTTAGAGGGACAGGGCTTCCCTTATGGCTACACCTTC. Translating it yields CASSLEGQGFPYGYTF. The chain joins TRBV7-6 to TRBJ1-2, with 9 bases lining up with TRBD1. The germline V gene encodes CDR1 SGHVS and CDR2 FNYEAQ. This CDR3 has 16 residues. Germline trimming cut 1 base from V and 5 bases from J; bases unmatched to any gene: 8.

This clone has ten or more counts. This sequence joins TRBV10-3 and TRBJ2-3, with 9 bases fitting TRBD1. The CDR3 loop spans 14 amino acids. CDR1 is ENHRY, CDR2 SYGVKD, per germline. V shed 6 bases and J 4 bases; nucleotides not matched to a gene: 5. CDR3 in amino acids: CAISPTGGSDTQYF. In nucleotides, the CDR3 is TGTGCCATCAGCCCGACAGGGGGGTCAGATACGCAGTATTTT.

The chain carries TRBV29-1 and TRBJ1-2; D is unclear. The CDR3 consists of 12 residues. The germline V gene has CDR1 SQVTM and CDR2 ANQGSEA. V shed 6 bases and J shed 5 bases, with 13 bases lying between them. This CDR3 is CSVNAGYYGYTF. The CDR3 bases are TGCAGCGTCAACGCAGGTTATTATGGCTACACCTTC.

V is TRBV10-3 and J is TRBJ1-3; 8 bases agree with TRBD1. There are 13 residues in the CDR3. V lost 8 bases, J lost 6 bases, and 6 bases stayed unmatched. Germline CDR1 is ENHRY and CDR2 is SYGVKD. In DNA, the CDR3 is TGTGCCATCGGCGGACAGGGCGTAAACACCATATATTTT. It encodes CAIGGQGVNTIYF.

The chain uses TRBV4-1 and TRBJ1-6; TRBD1 might be the D (6 bases). V dropped 4 bases and J dropped 3 bases, with 10 bases sitting between them. Germline CDR1 reads MGHRA; CDR2 reads YSYEKL. This CDR3 has 15 amino acids. This chain's CDR3 is CASSRGGIYNSPLHF. In DNA form, the CDR3 reads TGCGCCAGCAGCCGAGGGGGTATCTATAATTCACCCCTCCACTTT.

The CDR3 bases are TGTGCCAGCACCGACAGGGTCCCGACGCAGTATTTT. Its protein is CASTDRVPTQYF. This sequence joins TRBV6-5 and TRBJ2-3; the match to TRBD1 covers 7 bases. V dropped 7 bases and J dropped 9; count of bases not matched to a gene: 7. Germline loops: CDR1 MNHEY, CDR2 SVGAGI. This CDR3 comprises 12 residues.

The chain joins TRBV4-1 to TRBJ1-1; 7 bases align to TRBD1. The CDR3 totals 16 residues. Germline lookup yields CDR1 MGHRA and CDR2 YSYEKL. The junction had 8 bases not matched to a gene; V was cut back by 4 bases and J by 0 bases. DNA of the CDR3: TGCGCCAGCAGCCCTGTACCACAGGGGCTGAACACTGAAGCTTTCTTT. Residues: CASSPVPQGLNTEAFF.

Only a few counts were recorded for this clone. V is TRBV6-5 and J is TRBJ1-2; perhaps TRBD1 as D (6 bases). The length of the CDR3 is 13 residues. Deletions cut 0 bases from V and 7 bases from J, with 9 bases between. Germline V lookup: CDR1 MNHEY, CDR2 SVGAGI. CDR3 residues: CASSYSGGVGYTF. In DNA, the CDR3 is TGTGCCAGCAGTTACTCAGGGGGAGTTGGCTACACCTTC.

This clone showed up just a few times. V gene TRBV27 combines with J gene TRBJ2-1, with 14 positions matching TRBD2. The germline V gene has CDR1 MNHEY and CDR2 SMNVEV (reference sequence). The ends lost 5 bases at V and 9 bases at J; junction bases unmatched: 9. CDR3 length: 16 residues. The CDR3 protein is CASSVLPGLAGVEQFF. The CDR3 DNA is TGTGCCAGCAGTGTACTACCGGGACTAGCGGGAGTTGAGCAGTTCTTC.

This rearrangement joins TRBV9 to TRBJ1-3; perhaps TRBD1 as D (5 bases). The CDR3 consists of 17 residues. Germline CDR1 is SGDLS and CDR2 is YYNGEE. The germline V and J ends were trimmed by 5 bases and 0 bases, with 18 bases remaining between them. The CDR3 loop is CASSGRDSNLSGNTIYF. Here the CDR3 DNA reads TGTGCCAGCAGTGGACGAGACAGCAACCTCTCTGGAAACACCATATATTTT.

The V gene is TRBV15, the J gene TRBJ1-5; D is possibly TRBD1 (6 bases). V was shortened by 5 bases and J by 4 bases, with 18 bases between the two germline ends. The CDR3 is 16 amino acids. Germline V CDR1 and CDR2: LNHNV, YYDKDF (reference sequence). CDR3 in amino acids: CATSPNRAVFNQPQHF. CDR3 sequence (DNA): TGTGCCACCAGCCCCAACAGGGCAGTGTTTAATCAGCCCCAGCATTTT.

The rearrangement uses TRBV2 and TRBJ2-1; 7 nucleotides align to TRBD1. This CDR3 is built from 15 residues. Germline CDR1 is SNHLY and CDR2 is FYNNEI. Losses at the gene ends were 0 bases for V and 3 bases for J; bases not matched to a gene: 2. The CDR3, as DNA: TGTGCCAGCAGTGAAGCTCCAGGGGGCTACAATGAGCAGTTCTTC. Translation gives CASSEAPGGYNEQFF.

The V gene is TRBV11-1, the J gene TRBJ2-4; weak D call: TRBD1 (6 bases). V was trimmed by 0 bases and J by 1 base, leaving 7 bases between them. This CDR3 has 15 amino acids. The germline V gene has CDR1 SGHAT and CDR2 FQDESV (reference sequence). The CDR3 loop is CASSLAGAAKNIQYF. CDR3 nucleotide sequence: TGTGCCAGCAGCTTAGCGGGGGCGGCCAAAAACATTCAGTACTTC.

This chain uses TRBV7-3 with TRBJ2-6; D is perhaps TRBD1 (7 bases). The germline V gene has CDR1 SGHTA and CDR2 FQGTGA. The V end lost 0 bases, the J end lost 4 bases, and 16 bases lay between the germline ends. The CDR3 loop spans 18 amino acids. The CDR3 loop is CASSLTGTVGGGANVLTF. The CDR3 DNA is TGTGCCAGCAGCTTAACCGGGACAGTGGGAGGAGGGGCCAACGTCCTGACTTTC.

This clone was recorded once. The J gene is TRBJ2-5, the V gene TRBV30; D may be TRBD1 (5 bases). Trimming pared 2 bases from V and 5 bases from J, leaving 9 bases between. CDR1 is GTSNPN, CDR2 SVGIG, per germline (reference sequence). This CDR3 is 12 amino acids long. The CDR3 loop is CAWSQTAETQYF. Written as DNA, the CDR3 is TGTGCCTGGAGTCAGACAGCGGAGACCCAGTACTTC.

The chain recombines TRBV9 with TRBJ2-3; 7 positions agree with TRBD1. V trimming: 3 bases; J trimming: 2 bases; junction bases outside the gene matches: 6. This CDR3 comprises 15 residues. In germline, CDR1 is SGDLS, CDR2 YYNGEE. The CDR3 loop is CASSAHRGPTDTQYF. CDR3 DNA: TGTGCCAGCAGCGCCCACAGGGGACCCACAGATACGCAGTATTTT.

This rearrangement joins TRBV7-2 to TRBJ1-2; TRBD1 might be the D (6 bases). The V gene's germline CDR1 is SGHTA and CDR2 FQGNSA. Trimming removed 8 bases at V and 4 bases at J, with 20 bases between. The length of the CDR3 is 15 residues. This CDR3 is CASSISRDIFYGYTF. CDR3 DNA: TGTGCCAGCTCCATTTCCCGGGACATCTTCTATGGCTACACCTTC. Full variable domain (missing parts from reference TRBV7-2 and TRBJ1-2): GAGVSQSPSNKVTEKGKDVELRCDPISGHTALYWYRQSLGQGLEFLIYFQGNSAPDKSGLPSDRFSAERTGGSVSTLTIQRTQQEDSAVYLCASSISRDIFYGYTFGSGTRLTVV.

The chain uses TRBV6-6 and TRBJ1-5, with 10 bases identical to TRBD1. The CDR3 is made up of 16 amino acids. Germline trimming cut 2 bases from V and 3 bases from J; bases unmatched to any gene: 4. Germline V gene sequence: CDR1 MNHNY, CDR2 SVGAGI (reference sequence). CDR3 protein: CASSYTGQGNNQPQHF. CDR3 DNA: TGTGCCAGCAGTTACACGGGACAGGGGAACAATCAGCCCCAGCATTTT.

The J gene is TRBJ1-5, the V gene TRBV2; TRBD1 is a possible D gene (6 bases). This CDR3 comprises 13 residues. Per germline, CDR1 SNHLY and CDR2 FYNNEI. V shed 7 bases and J shed 8 bases, with 15 bases lying between them. The chain's CDR3 is CASTVRTEEPQHF. CDR3 nucleotides: TGTGCCAGCACGGTTAGGACAGAAGAGCCCCAGCATTTT.

This sequence joins TRBV6-6 and TRBJ2-7; perhaps TRBD1 as D (6 bases). Germline V lookup: CDR1 MNHNY, CDR2 SVGAGI (reference sequence). This CDR3 has 12 residues. V dropped 6 bases and J dropped 6 bases, with 12 bases sitting between them. This CDR3 is CASSPRGTEQYV. The CDR3 DNA reads as TGTGCCAGCAGCCCGAGGGGGACCGAGCAGTACGTC.

The chain couples TRBV2 to TRBJ1-5; 7 nucleotides align to TRBD1. This CDR3 is 14 amino acids long. The germline V gene has CDR1 SNHLY and CDR2 FYNNEI. V trimming: 5 bases; J trimming: 2 bases; junction bases outside the gene matches: 3. CDR3 sequence reads: CASSPDRGNQPQHF. For the CDR3, the DNA is TGTGCCAGCAGTCCTGACAGGGGCAATCAGCCCCAGCATTTT.

This chain joins TRBV10-3 and TRBJ2-1, with D perhaps matching TRBD1 (6 bases). CDR1 is ENHRY and CDR2 is SYGVKD in the germline V gene. The CDR3 runs to 12 residues. V was pared by 9 bases and J by 5 bases, with 11 bases between. The CDR3 bases are TGTGCCATGGGACACGAAAACAATGAGCAGTTCTTC. Protein: CAMGHENNEQFF.

V is TRBV7-2 and J is TRBJ1-5, with TRBD1 matching 9 bases. Germline CDR1 is SGHTA and CDR2 is FQGNSA. The CDR3 has 17 amino acids. V trimming: 3 bases; J trimming: 4 bases; junction bases outside the gene matches: 10. The CDR3 bases are TGTGCCAGCAGCTTGTACCGGGACAGGGATTTAAATCAGCCCCAGCATTTT. Translation: CASSLYRDRDLNQPQHF.